Given below is one TCR beta chain in context. Its antigen target is currently unknown. It has no much larger one-base neighbor in the sample; base qualities were not kept. Superscript III and a set of TRAV- and TRBV-specific primers were used to synthesize first-strand cDNA, so that both TCRalpha and TCRbeta chains were covered. TCRs were amplified with Phusion for 20 PCR cycles, with a constant-region primer paired with the adapter attached to the V primers. The MessageAmp II aRNA Amplification Kit was used to amplify the isolated mRNA, with in vitro transcription run for approximately 15 hours at 37 degrees C. The Dynabeads mRNA DIRECT Purification Kit was used to isolate mRNA for TCR sequencing. A second approximately 25-cycle Phusion PCR added indexed Illumina adapters, and products were purified with AMPure XP beads. As for how the authors treated the data: Custom Perl scripts were used to pool TCR sequences that encoded the same protein, to remove out-of-frame sequences, and to calculate the abundance of each clonotype. Any TCR sequence backed by just one read was left out of the analysis. Repertoire metrics included Shannon entropy, Gini index, clonality, richness, and frequency of TCRs shared between repertoires. TCRdb reran the public reads through fastp at Q25 and MiXCR, keeping productive beta chains. Entries are consolidated by CDR3 protein sequence, retaining the most common genes and DNA. The V and J calls and clone size are TCRdb's, not the authors'. Counted in this sample were 15,000 to 20,000 distinct CDR3 sequences; around 67% of them appeared once. The ten largest clones take up 10% to 12% of the sample.

This sample stems from a study of low-dose radiotherapy and immunotherapy resistance in tumors (dated by TCRdb to 2021 to 2024). As for the study more broadly: Cohort 1 received 0.5 Gy per fraction every 2 weeks, with a prescribed total PTV dose of 6.5 Gy. Randomization of trial participants into treatment groups was not performed. Patients in Cohort 2 were given 1 Gy per fraction every two weeks, for a total of 13 Gy across 26 weeks. Eight patients were included in the translational analysis, namely three from the first dose cohort plus the first five from the second dose cohort. Patients were given nivolumab as a 240 mg flat dose every two weeks and ipilimumab at 1 mg/kg every six weeks, with both drugs delivered intravenously. Aspirin 300 mg was taken orally once daily by patients for four cycles, starting on cycle 1 day 1. Cyclophosphamide 200 mg/m2 was given intravenously every two weeks, one day before each radiation and immunotherapy administration.

The donors took part in RACIN, a single-arm, phase I, dose-escalation trial that combined nivolumab, ipilimumab, aspirin, low-dose cyclophosphamide and low-dose radiotherapy. Eligible patients had advanced, TIL-negative solid tumors. This receptor was identified in a human donor with advanced metastatic prostate, ovarian, gallbladder or colorectal cancer (not recorded which). This table probably holds off-target reads from a library built for another chain.

The bases read TGTGCCAGCAATCCCTTCCAAGACAGACCTGAAGCTTTCTTT. Its translation is CASNPFQDRPEAFF. In this chain, TRBV6-2 or TRBV6-3 is recombined with TRBJ1-1, and possibly TRBD1, on 5 matching bases. V and J lose 7 bases and 6 bases, and a span of 18 bases separates them. The germline V gene sets CDR1 to MNHEY and CDR2 to SVGEGT. Inclusive of the bounding cysteine and phenylalanine, the CDR3 is 14 residues long. Left in the record is the CDR3 DNA by itself, 42 bases read in frame from the first base.